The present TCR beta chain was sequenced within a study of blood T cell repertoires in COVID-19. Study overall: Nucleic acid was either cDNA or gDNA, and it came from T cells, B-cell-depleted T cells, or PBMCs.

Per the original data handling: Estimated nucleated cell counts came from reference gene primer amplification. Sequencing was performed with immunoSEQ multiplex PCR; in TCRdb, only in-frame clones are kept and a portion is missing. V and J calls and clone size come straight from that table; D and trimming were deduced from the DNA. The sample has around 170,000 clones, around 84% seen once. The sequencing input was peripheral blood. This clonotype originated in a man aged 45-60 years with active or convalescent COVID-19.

The CDR3 is CATSDQGGSSAAGGELFF. CDR3 DNA: TGTGCCACCAGTGACCAGGGGGGCTCTAGCGCCGCGGGCGGGGAGCTGTTTTTT. The rearrangement joins TRBV24-1 to TRBJ2-2; D is perhaps TRBD1 (7 bases). CDR1 is KGHDR and CDR2 is SFDVKD in the germline V gene. The CDR3 sequence is 18 residues long. V was shortened by 4 bases and J by 7 bases, with 24 bases between the two germline ends.